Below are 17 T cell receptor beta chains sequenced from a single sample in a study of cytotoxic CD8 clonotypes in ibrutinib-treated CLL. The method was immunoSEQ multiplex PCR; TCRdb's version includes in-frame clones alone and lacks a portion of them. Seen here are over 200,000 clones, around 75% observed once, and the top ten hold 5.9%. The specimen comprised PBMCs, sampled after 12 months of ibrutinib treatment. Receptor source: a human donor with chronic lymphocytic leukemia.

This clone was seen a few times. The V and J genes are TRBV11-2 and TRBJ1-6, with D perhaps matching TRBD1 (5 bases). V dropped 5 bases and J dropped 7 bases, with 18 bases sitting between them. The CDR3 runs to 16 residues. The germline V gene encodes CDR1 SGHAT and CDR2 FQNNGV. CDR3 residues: CASSGRDVVRNSPLHF. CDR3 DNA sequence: TGTGCCAGCAGCGGAAGGGACGTCGTCAGGAATTCACCCCTCCACTTT. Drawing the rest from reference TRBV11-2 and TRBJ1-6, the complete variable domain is EAGVAQSPRYKIIEKRQSVAFWCNPISGHATLYWYQQILGQGPKLLIQFQNNGVVDDSQLPKDRFSAERLKGVDSTLKIQPAKLEDSAVYLCASSGRDVVRNSPLHFGNGTRLTVT.

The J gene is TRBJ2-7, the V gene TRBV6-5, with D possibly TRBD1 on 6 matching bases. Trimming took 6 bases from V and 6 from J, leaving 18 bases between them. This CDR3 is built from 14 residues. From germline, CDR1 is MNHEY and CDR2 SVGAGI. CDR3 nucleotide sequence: TGTGCCAGCAGCAGGGACACATCAACGGTCGAGCAGTACTTC. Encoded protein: CASSRDTSTVEQYF.

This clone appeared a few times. The CDR3 protein is CAIQTQGNYEQYF. CDR3 nucleotide sequence: TGTGCCATTCAAACTCAGGGGAACTACGAGCAGTACTTC. The genes are TRBV10-3 and TRBJ2-7; maybe TRBD1 (6 bases). Trimming removed 9 bases at V and 3 bases at J, with 15 bases between. There are 13 residues in the CDR3. Looked up from germline, CDR1 is ENHRY and CDR2 is SYGVKD.

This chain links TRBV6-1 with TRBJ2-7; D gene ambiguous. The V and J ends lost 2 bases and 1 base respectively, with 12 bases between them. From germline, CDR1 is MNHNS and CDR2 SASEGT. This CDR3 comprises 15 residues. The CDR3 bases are TGTGCCAGCAGTGAAAGGTGGTTCTCGTCCTACGAGCAGTACTTC. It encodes CASSERWFSSYEQYF.

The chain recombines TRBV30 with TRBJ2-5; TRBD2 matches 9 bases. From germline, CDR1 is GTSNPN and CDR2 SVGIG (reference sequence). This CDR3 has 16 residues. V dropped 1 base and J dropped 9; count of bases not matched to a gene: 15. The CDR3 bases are TGTGCCTGGAGTGCCGTCGCGGCGGTAGCGGGAGTGGCCCAGTACTTC. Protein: CAWSAVAAVAGVAQYF.

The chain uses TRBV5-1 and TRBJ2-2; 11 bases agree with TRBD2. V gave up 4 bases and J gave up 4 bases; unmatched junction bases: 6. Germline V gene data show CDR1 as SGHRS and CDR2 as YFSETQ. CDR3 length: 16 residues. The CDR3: CASSPPLAGATGELFF. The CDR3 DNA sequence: TGCGCCAGCAGCCCCCCACTAGCGGGGGCCACCGGGGAGCTGTTTTTT.

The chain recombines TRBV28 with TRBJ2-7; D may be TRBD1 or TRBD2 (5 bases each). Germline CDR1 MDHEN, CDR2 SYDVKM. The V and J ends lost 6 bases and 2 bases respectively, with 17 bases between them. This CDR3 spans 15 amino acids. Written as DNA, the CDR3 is TGTGCCAGCAGCTCCACGGGACGGCCCACCTACGAGCAGTACTTC. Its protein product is CASSSTGRPTYEQYF. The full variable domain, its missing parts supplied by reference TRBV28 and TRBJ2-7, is DVKVTQSSRYLVKRTGEKVFLECVQDMDHENMFWYRQDPGLGLRLIYFSYDVKMKEKGDIPEGYSVSREKKERFSLILESASTNQTSMYLCASSSTGRPTYEQYFGPGTRLTVT.

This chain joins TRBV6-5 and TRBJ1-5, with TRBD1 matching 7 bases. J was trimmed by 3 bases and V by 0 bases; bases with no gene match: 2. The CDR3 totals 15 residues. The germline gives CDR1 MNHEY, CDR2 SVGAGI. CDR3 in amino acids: CASSYSTGPNQPQHF. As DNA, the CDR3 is TGTGCCAGCAGTTACTCGACAGGGCCCAATCAGCCCCAGCATTTT.

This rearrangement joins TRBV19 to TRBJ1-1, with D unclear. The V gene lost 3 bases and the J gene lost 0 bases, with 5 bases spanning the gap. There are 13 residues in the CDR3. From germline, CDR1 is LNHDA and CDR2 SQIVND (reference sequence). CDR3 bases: TGTGCCAGTAGTATTCAAGTGAACACTGAAGCTTTCTTT. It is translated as CASSIQVNTEAFF. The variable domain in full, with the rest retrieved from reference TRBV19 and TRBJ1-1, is DGGITQSPKYLFRKEGQNVTLSCEQNLNHDAMYWYRQDPGQGLRLIYYSQIVNDFQKGDIAEGYSVSREKKESFPLTVTSAQKNPTAFYLCASSIQVNTEAFFGQGTRLTVV.

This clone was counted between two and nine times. The CDR3 here is CASSEAHRSSGELFF. The CDR3 DNA sequence: TGTGCCAGCAGTGAAGCGCATCGGTCGTCCGGGGAGCTGTTTTTT. The chain joins TRBV2 to TRBJ2-2; D is undetermined. The ends were cut back, 0 bases at V and 6 bases at J, with 11 bases in the middle. CDR1 is SNHLY, CDR2 FYNNEI, per germline. This CDR3 contains 15 residues.

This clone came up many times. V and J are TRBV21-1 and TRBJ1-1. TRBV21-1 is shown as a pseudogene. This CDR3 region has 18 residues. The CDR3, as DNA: TGTGCCAGCAGCAATAAACAGGGGAGGGGGATGTTGGACACTGAAGCTTTCTTT. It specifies CASSNKQGRGMLDTEAFF.

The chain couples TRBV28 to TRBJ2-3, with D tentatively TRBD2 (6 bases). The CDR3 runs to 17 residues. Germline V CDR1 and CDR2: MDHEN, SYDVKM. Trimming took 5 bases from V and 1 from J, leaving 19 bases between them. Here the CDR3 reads CASSTAGAWGGTDTQYF. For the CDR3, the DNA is TGTGCCAGCAGTACTGCCGGAGCCTGGGGGGGCACAGATACGCAGTATTTT. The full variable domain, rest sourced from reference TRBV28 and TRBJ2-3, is DVKVTQSSRYLVKRTGEKVFLECVQDMDHENMFWYRQDPGLGLRLIYFSYDVKMKEKGDIPEGYSVSREKKERFSLILESASTNQTSMYLCASSTAGAWGGTDTQYFGPGTRLTVL.

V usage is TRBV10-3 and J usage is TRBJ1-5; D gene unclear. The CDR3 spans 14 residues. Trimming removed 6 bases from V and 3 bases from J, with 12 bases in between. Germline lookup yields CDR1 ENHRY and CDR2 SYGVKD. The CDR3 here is CAISSHGNNQPQHF. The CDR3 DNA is TGTGCCATCAGCTCCCACGGTAACAATCAGCCCCAGCATTTT.

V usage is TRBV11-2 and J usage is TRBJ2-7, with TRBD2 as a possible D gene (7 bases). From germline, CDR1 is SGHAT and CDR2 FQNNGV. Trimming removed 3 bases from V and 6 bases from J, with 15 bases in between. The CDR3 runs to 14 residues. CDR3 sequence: CASSFTAGAAEQYF. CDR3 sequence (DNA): TGTGCCAGCAGCTTCACGGCGGGGGCTGCCGAGCAGTACTTC.

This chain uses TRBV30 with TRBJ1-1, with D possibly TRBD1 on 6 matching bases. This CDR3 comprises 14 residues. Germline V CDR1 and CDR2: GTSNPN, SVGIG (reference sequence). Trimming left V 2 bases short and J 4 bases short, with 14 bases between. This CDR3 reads CAWSRGALGTEAFF. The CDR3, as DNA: TGTGCCTGGAGTCGGGGGGCGCTGGGCACTGAAGCTTTCTTT.

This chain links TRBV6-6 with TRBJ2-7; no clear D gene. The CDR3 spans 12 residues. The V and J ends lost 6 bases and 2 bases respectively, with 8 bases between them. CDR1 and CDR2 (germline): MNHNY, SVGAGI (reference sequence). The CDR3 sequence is CASRTEAYEQYF. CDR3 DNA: TGTGCCAGCAGAACAGAGGCCTACGAGCAGTACTTC.

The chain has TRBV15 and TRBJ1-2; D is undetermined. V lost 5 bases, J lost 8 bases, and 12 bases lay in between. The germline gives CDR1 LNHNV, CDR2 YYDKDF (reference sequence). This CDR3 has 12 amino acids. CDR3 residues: CATSLVGRGYTF. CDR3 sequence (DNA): TGTGCCACCAGCCTCGTGGGGAGGGGCTACACCTTC.